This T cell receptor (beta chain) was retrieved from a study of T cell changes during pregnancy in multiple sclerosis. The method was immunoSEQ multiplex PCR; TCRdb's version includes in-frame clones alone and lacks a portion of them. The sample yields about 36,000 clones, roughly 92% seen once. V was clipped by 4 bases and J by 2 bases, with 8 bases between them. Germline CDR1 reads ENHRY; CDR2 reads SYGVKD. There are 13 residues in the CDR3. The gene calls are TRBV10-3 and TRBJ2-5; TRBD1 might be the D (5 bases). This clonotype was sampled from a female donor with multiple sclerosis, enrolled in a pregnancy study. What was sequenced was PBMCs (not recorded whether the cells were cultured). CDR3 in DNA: TGTGCCATCAGTGGGGGCCTACAAGAGACCCAGTACTTC. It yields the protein CAISGGLQETQYF.